Listed here are 9 T cell receptor beta chains from one sample, sequenced in a study of shared clonotypes between healthy human individuals. Using immunoSEQ multiplex PCR, the repertoire was profiled, and TCRdb retains in-frame clones only, with some absent. The table lists some 2.1 million clones, roughly 96% of them singletons. Sequenced sample: naive CD4+ T cells sorted from blood. Subset given: CD45RA+ positively selected. All receptors derive from a man between 18 and 29 years old in good health.

This chain links TRBV6-1 with TRBJ1-5, with a weak D call TRBD1 (5 bases). V was trimmed by 5 bases and J by 2 bases, leaving 13 bases between them. Germline-derived CDR1 and CDR2 are MNHNS and SASEGT. This CDR3 is 15 amino acids long. The CDR3 reads CASSNRDLRNQPQHF. The CDR3 DNA reads as TGTGCCAGCAGTAACCGGGACCTTCGCAATCAGCCCCAGCATTTT.

This clone was picked up one time. This chain joins TRBV29-1 and TRBJ1-2; a possible D gene is TRBD1 (5 bases). The CDR3 is made up of 12 amino acids. V was trimmed by 6 bases and J by 7 bases, leaving 15 bases between them. Germline V gene sequence: CDR1 SQVTM, CDR2 ANQGSEA. Here the CDR3 reads CSVERGFGGYTF. In DNA form, the CDR3 reads TGCAGCGTAGAAAGGGGTTTTGGTGGCTACACCTTC.

The V gene is TRBV5-6, the J gene TRBJ1-6, with no clear D. The V end was cut by 0 bases, the J end by 0 bases, with 7 bases between. Germline V CDR1 and CDR2: SGHDT, YYEEEE. This CDR3 is built from 16 residues. The CDR3 bases are TGTGCCAGCAGCTTGGCTCGGAGCTCCTATAATTCACCCCTCCACTTT. Its translation is CASSLARSSYNSPLHF. Based on the CDR3 plus reference TRBV5-6 and TRBJ1-6, the full variable domain is DAGVTQSPTHLIKTRGQQVTLRCSPKSGHDTVSWYQQALGQGPQFIFQYYEEEERQRGNFPDRFSGHQFPNYSSELNVNALLLGDSALYLCASSLARSSYNSPLHFGNGTRLTVT.

J is TRBJ2-3 and V is TRBV2, with TRBD2 identical over 13 bases. The germline CDR1 and CDR2 sequences are SNHLY and FYNNEI. The trim removed 6 bases at V and 4 bases at J, leaving 7 bases unmatched. There are 16 residues in the CDR3. CDR3 coding DNA: TGTGCCAGCAGCGGACTAGCGGGAGTATCCGCAGATACGCAGTATTTT. The encoded protein is CASSGLAGVSADTQYF.

The genes are TRBV7-2 and TRBJ2-7, with TRBD1 matching 7 bases. The V gene's germline CDR1 is SGHTA and CDR2 FQGNSA. After removal of 5 bases from V and 4 bases from J, the junction contained 8 bases not matched to a gene. This CDR3 is 14 amino acids long. DNA of the CDR3: TGTGCCAGCAGCCGTTGGCCAGGGGGATACGAGCAGTACTTC. Residues: CASSRWPGGYEQYF.

This clone was detected only once. This sample also contains other DNA sequences that code for the same CDR3. J is TRBJ2-7 and V is TRBV5-1; D gene ambiguous. Germline values: CDR1 SGHRS, CDR2 YFSETQ. The CDR3 spans 12 residues. The V and J ends lost 4 bases and 1 base respectively, with 6 bases between them. CDR3 in DNA: TGCGCCAGCAGCATTCCATCCTACGAGCAGTACTTC. Protein product: CASSIPSYEQYF. The entire variable domain, with the rest obtained from reference TRBV5-1 and TRBJ2-7, is as follows: KAGVTQTPRYLIKTRGQQVTLSCSPISGHRSVSWYQQTPGQGLQFLFEYFSETQRNKGNFPGRFSGRQFSNSRSEMNVSTLELGDSALYLCASSIPSYEQYFGPGTRLTVT.

V and J are TRBV9 and TRBJ2-7; the match to TRBD1 covers 7 bases. The CDR3 totals 15 residues. Germline-derived CDR1 and CDR2 are SGDLS and YYNGEE. V gave up 0 bases and J gave up 6 bases; unmatched junction bases: 9. The CDR3 here is CASSVDRGPTAEQYF. DNA of the CDR3: TGTGCCAGCAGCGTAGATAGGGGGCCGACTGCCGAGCAGTACTTC.

The rearrangement joins TRBV10-3 to TRBJ1-2, with unresolved D. V lost 7 bases, J lost 0 bases, and 12 bases lay in between. This CDR3 is built from 14 residues. CDR1 ENHRY and CDR2 SYGVKD come from the germline V gene. As DNA, the CDR3 is TGTGCCATCAATAATCAGCCTACTAACTATGGCTACACCTTC. It encodes CAINNQPTNYGYTF.

The CDR3 nucleotides read TGTGCCAGCGGAGAGCTCGGGGGGCCGCACTATGGCTACACCTTC. It yields the protein CASGELGGPHYGYTF. The chain recombines TRBV6-5 with TRBJ1-2; D is perhaps TRBD1 (6 bases). There are 15 residues in the CDR3. Trimming took 8 bases from V and 3 from J, leaving 19 bases between them. In germline, CDR1 is MNHEY, CDR2 SVGAGI.